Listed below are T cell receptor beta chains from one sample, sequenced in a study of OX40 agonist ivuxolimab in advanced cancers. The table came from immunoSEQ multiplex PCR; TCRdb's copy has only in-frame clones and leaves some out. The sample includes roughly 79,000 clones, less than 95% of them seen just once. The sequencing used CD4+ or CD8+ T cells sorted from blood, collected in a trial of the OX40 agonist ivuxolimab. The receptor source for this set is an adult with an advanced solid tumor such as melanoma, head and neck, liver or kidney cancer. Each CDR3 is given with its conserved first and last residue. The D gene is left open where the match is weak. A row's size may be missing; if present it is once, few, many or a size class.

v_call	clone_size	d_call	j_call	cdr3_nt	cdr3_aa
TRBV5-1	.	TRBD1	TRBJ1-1	TGCGCCAGCAGCTTGGTGGGTGGCGGGGGACAGGGGTACCCTGAAGCTTTCTTT	CASSLVGGGGQGYPEAFF
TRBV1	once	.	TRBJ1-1	TGCACCAGCAGCCAAGAAAGGAACAGGGAACGCACTGAAGCTTTCTTT	CTSSQERNRERTEAFF
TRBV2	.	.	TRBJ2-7	TGTGCCAGCAGTGATTCGACAAAGCAGTACTTC	CASSDSTKQYF
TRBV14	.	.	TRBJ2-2	TGTGCCAGCAGCCAATTCCTGGGCGGGGAGCTGTTTTTT	CASSQFLGGELFF
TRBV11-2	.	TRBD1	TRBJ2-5	TGTGCCAGCAGCTCCGGACAGGGGGCGAAAGAGACCCAGTACTTC	CASSSGQGAKETQYF
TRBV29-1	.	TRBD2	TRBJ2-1	TGCAGCGTTTACGGGACTAGCGGGAAAAACTACAATGAGCAGTTCTTC	CSVYGTSGKNYNEQFF
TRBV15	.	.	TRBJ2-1	TGTGCCACCAGACGGGACACGGCCAATGAGCAGTTCTTC	CATRRDTANEQFF
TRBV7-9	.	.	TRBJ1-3	TGTGCCAGCAGCTGGGACACACACTCTGGAAACACCATATATTTT	CASSWDTHSGNTIYF
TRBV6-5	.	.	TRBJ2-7	TGTGCCAGCAGTTACTCGGCAGGGACCTACGAGCAGTACTTC	CASSYSAGTYEQYF
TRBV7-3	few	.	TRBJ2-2	TGTGCCAGCAGCCTCCAGGGTCCGAACACCGGGGAGCTGTTTTTT	CASSLQGPNTGELFF
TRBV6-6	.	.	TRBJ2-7	TGTGCCACAGCACGGAGGGTTTTCTACGAGCAGTACTTC	CATARRVFYEQYF
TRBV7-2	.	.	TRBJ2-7	TGTGCCAGCAGCTCCTCCCGCCCGGCATCCTACGAGCAGTACTTC	CASSSSRPASYEQYF
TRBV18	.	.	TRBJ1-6	TGTGCCAGCTCCGTGGGGAATTCACCCCTCCACTTT	CASSVGNSPLHF
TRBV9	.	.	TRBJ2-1	TGTGCCAGCAGCTCCTTCGTCTTCAATGAGCAGTTCTTC	CASSSFVFNEQFF
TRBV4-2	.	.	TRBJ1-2	TGTGCCAGCAGCCAAGACGTTTACATGGACTATGGCTACACCTTC	CASSQDVYMDYGYTF
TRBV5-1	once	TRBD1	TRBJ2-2	TGCGCCAGCAGCTCTCGACAGGGTGGCACCGGGGAGCTGTTTTTT	CASSSRQGGTGELFF